This TCR beta chain came from a study of cytomegalovirus exposure and HLA in healthy donors. The study's findings and limits: CMV serostatus was the sole immune exposure data available. The study listed approximately 160 cytomegalovirus-associated TCR beta chains.

With 0 bases removed from V and 0 bases from J, the gap between germline ends came to 12 bases. Germline V lookup: CDR1 KGHSH, CDR2 LQKENI. The length of the CDR3 is 18 residues. It was with 60 Vbeta and 13 Jbeta primers that the PCR ran. Some clones are missing from TCRdb's copy, which holds only in-frame ones; the method was immunoSEQ multiplex PCR. The data show under 55,000 clones, 72% seen once. As regards this clone: Its antigen is unidentified.

This clonotype originated in a woman between 45 and 65 years old in good health and CMV-seronegative. The genes are TRBV18 and TRBJ2-6; D gene ambiguous. The sequenced sample was PBMCs. The CDR3 bases are TGTGCCAGCTCACCACCGAATGGGCCAACCTCTGGGGCCAACGTCCTGACTTTC. Protein sequence: CASSPPNGPTSGANVLTF. Looking up the rest from reference TRBV18 and TRBJ2-6 gives the full variable domain: NAGVMQNPRHLVRRRGQEARLRCSPMKGHSHVYWYRQLPEEGLKFMVYLQKENIIDESGMPKERFSAEFPKEGPSILRIQQVVRGDSAAYFCASSPPNGPTSGANVLTFGAGSRLTVL.